This entry lists 4 T cell receptor beta chains sequenced from one sample in a study of technical replicates of blood from a handful of donors. The data were produced by immunoSEQ multiplex PCR, yet TCRdb's version contains in-frame clones alone and is incomplete. The table includes approximately 79,000 clones, approximately 96% detected once. Sequencing was performed on T cells isolated from PBMCs. Receptors originate from a human donor in good health.

This clone was seen only a few times. The chain is built from TRBV5-4 and TRBJ2-7; D might be TRBD2 (6 bases). CDR1 and CDR2 (germline): SGHNT, YYREEE (reference sequence). V lost 1 base, J lost 5 bases, and 13 bases lay in between. The CDR3 has 14 residues. The CDR3 DNA is TGTGCCAGCAGCTTGTATGCAGGGAGGAACGAGCAGTACTTC. This sequence encodes CASSLYAGRNEQYF. Full variable domain (missing parts from reference TRBV5-4 and TRBJ2-7): ETGVTQSPTHLIKTRGQQVTLRCSSQSGHNTVSWYQQALGQGPQFIFQYYREEENGRGNFPPRFSGLQFPNYSSELNVNALELDDSALYLCASSLYAGRNEQYFGPGTRLTVT.

The rearrangement uses TRBV6-5 and TRBJ1-1; D might be TRBD1 (5 bases). The CDR3 is made up of 13 amino acids. Germline CDR1 reads MNHEY; CDR2 reads SVGAGI. With 6 bases removed from V and 1 base from J, the gap between germline ends came to 9 bases. The CDR3 DNA reads as TGTGCCAGCAGCGAAAGGGGGAACACTGAAGCTTTCTTT. Amino acids: CASSERGNTEAFF.

The chain joins TRBV27 to TRBJ2-5, with a tentative D call TRBD1 (6 bases). Germline CDR1 MNHEY, CDR2 SMNVEV (reference sequence). This CDR3 contains 13 residues. V lost 6 bases and J 1 base, leaving 9 bases between the germline ends. This CDR3 is CASSRTVQETQYF. CDR3 bases: TGTGCCAGCAGCCGGACAGTCCAAGAGACCCAGTACTTC.

The genes are TRBV7-6 and TRBJ2-2; 11 bases fit TRBD2. V dropped 4 bases and J dropped 3; count of bases not matched to a gene: 4. CDR3 length: 16 residues. CDR1 is SGHVS and CDR2 is FNYEAQ in the germline V gene. The CDR3 DNA reads as TGTGCCAGCAGCTCAACTAGCGGGAGATACACCGGGGAGCTGTTTTTT. Encoded protein: CASSSTSGRYTGELFF.